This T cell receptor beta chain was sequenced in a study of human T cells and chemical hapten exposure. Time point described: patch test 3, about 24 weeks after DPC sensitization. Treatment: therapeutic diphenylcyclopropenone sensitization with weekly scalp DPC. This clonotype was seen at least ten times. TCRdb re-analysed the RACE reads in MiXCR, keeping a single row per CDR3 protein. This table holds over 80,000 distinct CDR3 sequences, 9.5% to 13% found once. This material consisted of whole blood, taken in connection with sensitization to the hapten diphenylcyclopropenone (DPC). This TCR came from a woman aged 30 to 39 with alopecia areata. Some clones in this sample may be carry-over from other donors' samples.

The CDR3 is CSVAFSRGRETQYF. The CDR3 DNA follows: TGCAGCGTTGCTTTTTCCAGGGGGCGGGAGACCCAGTACTTC. The V and J genes are TRBV29-1 and TRBJ2-5; 8 bases map to TRBD1. Germline CDR1 reads SQVTM; CDR2 reads ANQGSEA. This CDR3 has 14 residues. The junction had 9 bases not matched to a gene; V was cut back by 4 bases and J by 5 bases. The full variable domain, with the rest looked up from reference TRBV29-1 and TRBJ2-5, is SAVISQKPSRDICQRGTSLTIQCQVDSQVTMMFWYRQQPGQSLTLIATANQGSEATYESGFVIDKFPISRPNLTFSTLTVSNMSPEDSSIYLCSVAFSRGRETQYFGPGTRLLVL.